Below, 25 T cell receptor beta chains from the same sample are listed, as sequenced in a study of blood T cell repertoires in COVID-19. Only in-frame clones appear in the TCRdb table, and some are missing; sequencing was by immunoSEQ multiplex PCR. The sample has about 140,000 clones; 87% are singletons. What was sequenced was peripheral blood. These receptor sequences come from a woman aged 40 to 50 with acute or convalescent COVID-19.

The J gene is TRBJ2-7, the V gene TRBV18, with 8 bases lining up with TRBD2. The junction had 1 base not matched to a gene; V was cut back by 0 bases and J by 3 bases. Per the germline V gene, CDR1 is KGHSH and CDR2 is LQKENI. The CDR3 length is 14 residues. The DNA of the CDR3 is TGTGCCAGCTCACCACCTGCGGGGGGCTACGAGCAGTACTTC. Protein product: CASSPPAGGYEQYF.

The gene calls are TRBV11-2 and TRBJ1-5; 7 bases fit TRBD1. After removal of 5 bases from V and 0 bases from J, the junction contained 4 bases not matched to a gene. CDR3 length: 15 residues. Germline lookup yields CDR1 SGHAT and CDR2 FQNNGV. CDR3 region: CASSLTGASNQPQHF. The CDR3, as DNA: TGTGCCAGCAGCCTAACAGGGGCTAGCAATCAGCCCCAGCATTTT.

The chain joins TRBV7-9 to TRBJ2-3; D is possibly TRBD2 (6 bases). The CDR3 runs to 15 residues. Germline V gene lookup returns CDR1 SEHNR and CDR2 FQNEAQ (reference sequence). Trimming cost V 5 bases and J 2 bases, with 14 bases left between them. CDR3 DNA sequence: TGTGCCAGCAGCCATGGGACTTCAAACACAGATACGCAGTATTTT. Residues: CASSHGTSNTDTQYF.

This sequence joins TRBV3-1 (or the pseudogene TRBV3-2) and TRBJ2-3, with 12 bases lining up with TRBD2. Germline CDR1 is LGHDT and CDR2 is YNNKEL (reference sequence). This CDR3 has 15 amino acids. The V segment lost 7 bases and the J segment 5 bases; nucleotides outside the gene matches: 7. This CDR3 reads CASTTGLAGRDTQYF. The CDR3, as DNA: TGTGCCAGCACCACTGGACTAGCGGGAAGAGATACGCAGTATTTT.

This clone was observed a handful of times. This sequence joins TRBV7-6 and TRBJ2-1, with 9 bases lining up with TRBD1. Per germline, CDR1 SGHVS and CDR2 FNYEAQ. The ends lost 1 base at V and 2 bases at J; junction bases unmatched: 9. The CDR3 sequence is 18 residues long. CDR3 sequence (DNA): TGTGCCAGCAGCTTAGGGGTACTAGGACAGGGGCCCTACAATGAGCAGTTCTTC. It translates to CASSLGVLGQGPYNEQFF. Combining the CDR3 with reference TRBV7-6 and TRBJ2-1 gives the whole variable domain GAGVSQSPRYKVTKRGQDVALRCDPISGHVSLYWYRQALGQGPEFLTYFNYEAQQDKSGLPNDRFSAERPEGSISTLTIQRTEQRDSAMYRCASSLGVLGQGPYNEQFFGPGTRLTVL.

V usage is TRBV7-2 and J usage is TRBJ2-5, with a weak D call TRBD1 (6 bases). V gave up 5 bases and J gave up 9 bases, with 13 bases separating them. CDR3 length: 12 residues. Looked up from germline, CDR1 is SGHTA and CDR2 is FQGNSA. CDR3 sequence reads: CASSATGLAQYF. CDR3 sequence (DNA): TGTGCCAGCAGCGCAACAGGGTTGGCCCAGTACTTC.

This clone occurred once. The rearrangement uses TRBV5-1 and TRBJ1-1; D is perhaps TRBD1 (5 bases). Germline values: CDR1 SGHRS, CDR2 YFSETQ. The length of the CDR3 is 14 residues. V was pared by 3 bases and J by 1 base, with 10 bases between. The CDR3 sequence: CASSSDGANTEAFF. DNA of the CDR3: TGCGCCAGCAGCTCAGATGGGGCGAACACTGAAGCTTTCTTT.

This clone was seen a few times. The chain is built from TRBV4-3 and TRBJ1-2, with 8 bases matching TRBD1. The CDR3 has 13 amino acids. Germline-derived CDR1 and CDR2 are LGHNA and YSLEER. V dropped 1 base and J dropped 9; count of bases not matched to a gene: 4. The chain's CDR3 is CASSQGTGGSYTF. DNA of the CDR3: TGCGCCAGCAGCCAAGGTACAGGGGGAAGCTACACCTTC.

V gene TRBV5-8 combines with J gene TRBJ2-1; 9 nucleotides agree with TRBD1. Trimming cost V 0 bases and J 4 bases; bases outside gene matches: 2. Germline V CDR1 and CDR2: SGHTS, YDEGEE. This CDR3 is built from 15 residues. The CDR3 DNA is TGTGCCAGCAGCTTGGACGGACAGGGGTACAATGAGCAGTTCTTC. This codes for CASSLDGQGYNEQFF.

The chain recombines TRBV19 with TRBJ2-7; 13 nucleotides agree with TRBD2. Germline trimming cut 4 bases from V and 1 base from J; bases unmatched to any gene: 4. This CDR3 is 16 amino acids long. CDR1 and CDR2 (germline): LNHDA, SQIVND (reference sequence). As DNA, the CDR3 is TGTGCCAGTAGTAAAGGACTAGCGGGGGTGTCCTACGAGCAGTACTTC. The encoded protein is CASSKGLAGVSYEQYF.

The chain combines TRBV4-3 with TRBJ2-5; a weak D match, TRBD1 (5 bases). Looked up from germline, CDR1 is LGHNA and CDR2 is YSLEER. The ends were cut back, 0 bases at V and 5 bases at J, with 16 bases in the middle. The CDR3 totals 16 residues. CDR3: CASSQDLVVGRETQYF. CDR3 coding DNA: TGCGCCAGCAGCCAAGATCTAGTCGTGGGGCGGGAGACCCAGTACTTC.

In its sample, this clone ranks as medium-sized (0.01 to 0.1%). CDR3: CASSQQGTYGYTF. In DNA, the CDR3 is TGCGCCAGCAGCCAACAGGGCACCTATGGCTACACCTTC. The gene calls are TRBV4-3 and TRBJ1-2; tentatively, D is TRBD1 (5 bases). The CDR3 extends over 13 amino acids. The V gene's germline CDR1 is LGHNA and CDR2 YSLEER. The germline V and J ends were trimmed by 2 bases and 4 bases, with 8 bases remaining between them.

V is TRBV4-2 and J is TRBJ1-1; 10 nucleotides line up with TRBD1. CDR1 LGHNA and CDR2 YNFKEQ come from the germline V gene. V gave up 3 bases and J gave up 0 bases; unmatched junction bases: 10. The CDR3 covers 18 residues. This CDR3 is CASSHLKGTGVMNTEAFF. The CDR3 DNA reads as TGTGCCAGCAGCCACCTAAAAGGGACAGGGGTCATGAACACTGAAGCTTTCTTT.

This sequence joins TRBV9 and TRBJ1-5; no clear D gene. Trimming took 0 bases from V and 0 from J, leaving 10 bases between them. Germline-derived CDR1 and CDR2 are SGDLS and YYNGEE. The length of the CDR3 is 16 residues. The CDR3 DNA follows: TGTGCCAGCAGCGTAGGGTCAGTGAATAGCAATCAGCCCCAGCATTTT. It yields the protein CASSVGSVNSNQPQHF.

This chain connects TRBV6-5 to TRBJ1-6, with a weak D call TRBD1 (5 bases). Germline V gene data show CDR1 as MNHEY and CDR2 as SVGAGI. This CDR3 contains 15 residues. Trimming shortened V by 5 bases and J by 8 bases, and 16 bases separated the two germline ends. CDR3 coding DNA: TGTGCCAGCAGTACACAGGTGACGGGGGATTCACCCCTCCACTTT. It translates to CASSTQVTGDSPLHF.

The chain combines TRBV20-1 with TRBJ2-7; no definite D call. The CDR3 is made up of 11 amino acids. V lost 5 bases to trimming and J lost 4 bases, with 9 bases between them. Germline CDR1 is DFQATT and CDR2 is SNEGSKA (reference sequence). The CDR3 spells CSARGPYEQYF. The CDR3 nucleotides are TGCAGTGCTCGTGGGCCGTACGAGCAGTACTTC.

This chain links TRBV5-6 with TRBJ1-4; 9 bases agree with TRBD1. The trim removed 4 bases at V and 8 bases at J, leaving 6 bases unmatched. The length of the CDR3 is 14 residues. Per the germline V gene, CDR1 is SGHDT and CDR2 is YYEEEE. The CDR3 DNA follows: TGTGCCAGCAGCCGGACAGGGGTCAGGGAAAAACTGTTTTTT. Its translation is CASSRTGVREKLFF.

J is TRBJ2-1 and V is TRBV11-2, with D perhaps matching TRBD2 (5 bases). The ends were cut back, 5 bases at V and 6 bases at J, with 11 bases in the middle. CDR3 length equals 13 residues. CDR1 and CDR2 (germline): SGHAT, FQNNGV. The CDR3 nucleotides read TGTGCCAGCAGCCCAACTAGAGGCAATGAGCAGTTCTTC. Translated: CASSPTRGNEQFF.

This clone was counted only a few times. The chain combines TRBV19 with TRBJ1-1, with D possibly being TRBD1 (6 bases). V shed 0 bases and J shed 1 base, with 12 bases lying between them. Looked up from germline, CDR1 is LNHDA and CDR2 is SQIVND (reference sequence). The CDR3 is 16 amino acids. CDR3 region: CASSIEVRGQNTEAFF. CDR3 bases: TGTGCCAGTAGTATAGAGGTCCGGGGACAGAACACTGAAGCTTTCTTT. Combining the CDR3 with reference TRBV19 and TRBJ1-1 gives the whole variable domain DGGITQSPKYLFRKEGQNVTLSCEQNLNHDAMYWYRQDPGQGLRLIYYSQIVNDFQKGDIAEGYSVSREKKESFPLTVTSAQKNPTAFYLCASSIEVRGQNTEAFFGQGTRLTVV.

The chain combines TRBV11-3 with TRBJ1-1; a weak D match, TRBD1 (6 bases). V was cut by 5 bases and J by 4 bases, with 11 bases left in between. Germline-derived CDR1 and CDR2 are SGHNT and YENEEA. This CDR3 is 13 amino acids long. The CDR3 DNA reads as TGTGCCAGCAGCCCGCGAGGGGGCACTGAAGCTTTCTTT. Its translation is CASSPRGGTEAFF. Full variable domain (remainder filled in from reference TRBV11-3 and TRBJ1-1): EAGVVQSPRYKIIEKKQPVAFWCNPISGHNTLYWYLQNLGQGPELLIRYENEEAVDDSQLPKDRFSAERLKGVDSTLKIQPAELGDSAVYLCASSPRGGTEAFFGQGTRLTVV.

V is TRBV21-1 and J is TRBJ1-6. TRBV21-1 is termed a pseudogene. The CDR3 sequence is 15 residues long. CDR3 residues: CATPLLPTWRSPLHF. The CDR3 nucleotides read TGTGCCACCCCTTTACTCCCGACCTGGCGGTCACCCCTCCACTTT.

V and J are TRBV6-5 and TRBJ1-2; D is unresolved. Trimming left V 6 bases short and J 0 bases short, with 2 bases between. In germline, CDR1 is MNHEY, CDR2 SVGAGI. The CDR3 contains 11 residues. This CDR3 is CASSSNYGYTF. The CDR3 DNA follows: TGTGCCAGCAGCTCTAACTATGGCTACACCTTC.

The gene calls are TRBV4-3 and TRBJ2-5; TRBD1 agrees at 7 bases. The CDR3 has 14 amino acids. CDR1 is LGHNA and CDR2 is YSLEER in the germline V gene. Losses at the gene ends were 0 bases for V and 4 bases for J; bases not matched to a gene: 2. CDR3 loop: CASSQETGRETQYF. DNA for the CDR3: TGCGCCAGCAGCCAAGAGACAGGGAGAGAGACCCAGTACTTC.

The chain combines TRBV19 with TRBJ1-1; no reliable D call. Per germline, CDR1 LNHDA and CDR2 SQIVND (reference sequence). The CDR3 is 14 residues long. The V gene lost 3 bases and the J gene lost 3 bases, with 11 bases spanning the gap. CDR3 loop: CASSIPRLYTEAFF. CDR3 sequence (DNA): TGTGCCAGTAGTATCCCCAGGTTGTACACTGAAGCTTTCTTT.

V usage is TRBV4-3 and J usage is TRBJ1-4, with 7 bases lining up with TRBD1. The germline gives CDR1 LGHNA, CDR2 YSLEER. This CDR3 is built from 17 residues. V lost 0 bases to trimming and J lost 8 bases; unmatched junction nucleotides: 12. CDR3 amino acids: CASSQEVWVGGLEKLFF. The CDR3 DNA sequence: TGCGCCAGCAGCCAAGAGGTTTGGGTAGGGGGCTTAGAAAAACTGTTTTTT.